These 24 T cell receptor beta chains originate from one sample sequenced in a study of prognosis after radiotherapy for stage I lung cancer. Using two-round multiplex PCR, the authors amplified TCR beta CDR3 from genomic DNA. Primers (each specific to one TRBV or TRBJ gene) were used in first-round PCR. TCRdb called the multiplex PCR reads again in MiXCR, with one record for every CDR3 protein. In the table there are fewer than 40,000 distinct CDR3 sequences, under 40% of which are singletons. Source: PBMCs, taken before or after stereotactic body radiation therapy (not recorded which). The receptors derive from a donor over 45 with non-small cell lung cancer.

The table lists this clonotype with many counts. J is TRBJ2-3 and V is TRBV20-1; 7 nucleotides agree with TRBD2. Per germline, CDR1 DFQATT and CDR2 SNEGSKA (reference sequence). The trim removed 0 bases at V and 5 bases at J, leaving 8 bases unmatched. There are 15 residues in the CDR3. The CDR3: CSARDLSREGDTQYF. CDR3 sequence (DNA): TGCAGTGCTAGAGACCTCTCCAGGGAGGGAGATACGCAGTATTTT.

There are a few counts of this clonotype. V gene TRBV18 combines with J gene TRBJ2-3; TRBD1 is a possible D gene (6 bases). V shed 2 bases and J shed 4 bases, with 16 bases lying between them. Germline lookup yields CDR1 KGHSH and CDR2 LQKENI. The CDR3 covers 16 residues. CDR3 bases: TGTGCCAGCTCACCAAGTACAGGGAGTGGGGCAGATACGCAGTATTTT. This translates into CASSPSTGSGADTQYF.

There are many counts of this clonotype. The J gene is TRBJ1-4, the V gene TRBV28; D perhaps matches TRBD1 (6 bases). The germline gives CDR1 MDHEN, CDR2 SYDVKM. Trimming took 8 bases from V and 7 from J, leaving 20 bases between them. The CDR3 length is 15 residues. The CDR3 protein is CASGLVGGEGEKLFF. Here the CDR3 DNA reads TGTGCCAGCGGCCTCGTAGGGGGAGAGGGTGAAAAACTGTTTTTT. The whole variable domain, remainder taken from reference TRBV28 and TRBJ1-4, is DVKVTQSSRYLVKRTGEKVFLECVQDMDHENMFWYRQDPGLGLRLIYFSYDVKMKEKGDIPEGYSVSREKKERFSLILESASTNQTSMYLCASGLVGGEGEKLFFGSGTQLSVL.

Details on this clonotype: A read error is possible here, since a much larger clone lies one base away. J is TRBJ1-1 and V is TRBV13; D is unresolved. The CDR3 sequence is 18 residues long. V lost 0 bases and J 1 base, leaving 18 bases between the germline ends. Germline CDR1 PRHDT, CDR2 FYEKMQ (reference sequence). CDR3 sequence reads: CASSLGSLGSFPNTEAFF. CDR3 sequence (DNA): TGTGCCAGCAGCTTAGGATCTCTCGGATCCTTCCCGAACACTGAAGCTTTCTTT.

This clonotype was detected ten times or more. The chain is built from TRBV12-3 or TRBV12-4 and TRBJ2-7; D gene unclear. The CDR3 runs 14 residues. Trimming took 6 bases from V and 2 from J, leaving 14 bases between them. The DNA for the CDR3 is TGTGCCAGCAGACCCTCGGGTAGGCCCTACGAGCAGTACTTC. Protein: CASRPSGRPYEQYF.

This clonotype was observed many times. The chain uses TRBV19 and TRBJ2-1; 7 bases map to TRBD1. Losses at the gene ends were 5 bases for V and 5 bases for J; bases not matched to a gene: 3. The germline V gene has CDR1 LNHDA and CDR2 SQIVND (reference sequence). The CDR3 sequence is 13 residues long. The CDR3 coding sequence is TGTGCCAGTAGTTTTGGGACAGACAATGAGCAGTTCTTC. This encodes CASSFGTDNEQFF.

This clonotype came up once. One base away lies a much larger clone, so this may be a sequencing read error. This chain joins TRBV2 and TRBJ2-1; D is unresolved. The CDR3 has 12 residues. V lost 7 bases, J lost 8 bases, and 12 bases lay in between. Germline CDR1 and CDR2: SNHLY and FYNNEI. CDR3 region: CASNLAGHEQFF. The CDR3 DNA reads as TGTGCCAGCAATCTCGCCGGACATGAGCAGTTCTTC.

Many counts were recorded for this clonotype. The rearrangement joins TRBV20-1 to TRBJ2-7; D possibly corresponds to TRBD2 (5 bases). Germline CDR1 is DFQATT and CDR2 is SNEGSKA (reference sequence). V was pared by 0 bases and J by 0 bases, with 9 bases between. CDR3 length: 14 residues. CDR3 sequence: CSARDAGYSYEQYF. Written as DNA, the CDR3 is TGCAGTGCTAGAGATGCGGGTTACTCCTACGAGCAGTACTTC.

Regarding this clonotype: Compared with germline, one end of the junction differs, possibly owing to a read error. In nucleotides, the CDR3 is TGTGCCAGCAGCTTCACCCCCGGGGGGGGGAATTCACCCTTCCACTTT. Translated, it gives CASSFTPGGGNSPFHF. The chain is built from TRBV6-1 and TRBJ1-6; TRBD1 is a possible D gene (5 bases). CDR1 MNHNS and CDR2 SASEGT come from the germline V gene. The CDR3 loop spans 16 amino acids.

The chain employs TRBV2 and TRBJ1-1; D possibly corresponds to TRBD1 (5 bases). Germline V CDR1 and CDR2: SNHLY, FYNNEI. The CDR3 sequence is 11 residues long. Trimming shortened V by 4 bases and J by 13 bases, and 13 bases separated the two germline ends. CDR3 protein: CASSARWGDFF. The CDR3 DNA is TGTGCCAGCAGTGCAAGGTGGGGGGATTTCTTT. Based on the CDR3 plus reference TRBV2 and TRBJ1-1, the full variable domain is EPEVTQTPSHQVTQMGQEVILRCVPISNHLYFYWYRQILGQKVEFLVSFYNNEISEKSEIFDDQFSVERPDGSNFTLKIRSTKLEDSAMYFCASSARWGDFFGQGTRLTVV.

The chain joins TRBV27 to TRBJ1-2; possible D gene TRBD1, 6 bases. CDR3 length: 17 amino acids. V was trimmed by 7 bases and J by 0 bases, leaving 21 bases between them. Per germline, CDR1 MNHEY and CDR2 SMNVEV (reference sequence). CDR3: CASILRWGLGANYGYTF. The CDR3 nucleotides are TGTGCCAGCATCCTTAGGTGGGGGCTAGGGGCTAACTATGGCTACACCTTC.

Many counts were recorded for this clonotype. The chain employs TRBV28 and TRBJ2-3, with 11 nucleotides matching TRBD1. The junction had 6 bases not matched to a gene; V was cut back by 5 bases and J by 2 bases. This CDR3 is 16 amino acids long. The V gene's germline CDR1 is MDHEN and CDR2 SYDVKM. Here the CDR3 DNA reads TGTGCCAGCAGTCTTCGGACAGGGGGCTTCACAGATACGCAGTATTTT. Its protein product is CASSLRTGGFTDTQYF.

As DNA, the CDR3 is TGTGCCAGTAGTACGGCGGTTGGGGACAGGGTGCCTGGGGAGCTGTTTTTT. The encoded protein is CASSTAVGDRVPGELFF. The V call is TRBV19, the J call TRBJ2-2, with 9 positions matching TRBD1. The CDR3 has 17 residues. The J segment lost 8 bases and the V segment lost 4 bases, leaving 14 bases of the junction unmatched. Germline V CDR1 and CDR2: LNHDA, SQIVND (reference sequence).

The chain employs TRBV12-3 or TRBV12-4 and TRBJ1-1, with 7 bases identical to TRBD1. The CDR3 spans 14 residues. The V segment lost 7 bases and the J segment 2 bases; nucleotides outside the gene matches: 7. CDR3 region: CASTPGTDNTEAFF. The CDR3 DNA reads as TGTGCCAGCACACCCGGGACAGATAACACTGAAGCTTTCTTT.

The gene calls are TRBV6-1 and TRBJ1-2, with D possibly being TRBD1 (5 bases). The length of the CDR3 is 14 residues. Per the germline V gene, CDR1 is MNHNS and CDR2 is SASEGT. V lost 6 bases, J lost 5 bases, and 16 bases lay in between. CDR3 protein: CASRPCRARYGYTF. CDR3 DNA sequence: TGTGCCAGCAGACCCTGCAGGGCGCGATATGGCTACACCTTC.

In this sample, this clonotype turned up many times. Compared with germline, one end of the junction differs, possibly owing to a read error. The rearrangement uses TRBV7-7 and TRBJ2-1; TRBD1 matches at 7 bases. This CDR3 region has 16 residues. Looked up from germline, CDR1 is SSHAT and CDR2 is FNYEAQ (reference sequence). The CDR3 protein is CASSLSSGTASNEQFF. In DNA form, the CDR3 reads TGTGCTAGCAGCTTATCATCCGGGACAGCCAGCAATGAGCAGTTCTTC.

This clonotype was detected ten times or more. As DNA, the CDR3 is TGTGCCAGTAGTACCCGGACTAGCGGGAGGAAAACAGATACGCAGTATTTT. It yields the protein CASSTRTSGRKTDTQYF. This chain joins TRBV19 and TRBJ2-3; TRBD2 aligns across 14 bases. The CDR3 length is 17 residues. Germline-derived CDR1 and CDR2 are LNHDA and SQIVND (reference sequence). Trimming cost V 4 bases and J 3 bases; bases outside gene matches: 6.

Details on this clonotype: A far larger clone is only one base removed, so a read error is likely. The DNA for the CDR3 is TGTGCCAGCAGTGACGAGACAGGGGATTCTGGGGAGCTGTTTTTT. Protein sequence: CASSDETGDSGELFF. J is TRBJ2-2 and V is TRBV6-1, with TRBD1 matching over 8 bases. The ends lost 3 bases at V and 8 bases at J; junction bases unmatched: 8. The germline gives CDR1 MNHNS, CDR2 SASEGT. CDR3 length: 15 amino acids.

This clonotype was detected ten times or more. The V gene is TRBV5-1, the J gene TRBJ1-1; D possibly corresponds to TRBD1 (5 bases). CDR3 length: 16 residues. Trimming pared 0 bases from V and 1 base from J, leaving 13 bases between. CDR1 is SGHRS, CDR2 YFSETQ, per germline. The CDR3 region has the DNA TGCGCCAGCAGCTTGGAGGGACCCACGGGGAACACTGAAGCTTTCTTT. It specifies CASSLEGPTGNTEAFF.

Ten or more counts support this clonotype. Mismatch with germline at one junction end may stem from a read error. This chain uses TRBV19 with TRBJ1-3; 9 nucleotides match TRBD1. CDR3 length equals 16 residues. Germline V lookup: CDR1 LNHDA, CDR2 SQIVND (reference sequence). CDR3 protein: CASSLTGGASRNTIYF. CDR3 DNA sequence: TGTGCCAGTAGCCTTACAGGGGGCGCCTCTAGAAACACCATATATTTT.

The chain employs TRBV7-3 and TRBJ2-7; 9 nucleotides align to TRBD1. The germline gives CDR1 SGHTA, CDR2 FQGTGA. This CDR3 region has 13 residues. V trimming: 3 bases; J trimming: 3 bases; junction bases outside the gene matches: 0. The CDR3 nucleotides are TGTGCCAGCAGCTTGGACAGGGGCTACGAGCAGTACTTC. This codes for CASSLDRGYEQYF.

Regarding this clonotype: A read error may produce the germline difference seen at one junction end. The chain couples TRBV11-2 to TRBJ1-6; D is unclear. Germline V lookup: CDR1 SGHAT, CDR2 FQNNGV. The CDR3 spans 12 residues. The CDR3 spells CASSLRESPLNF. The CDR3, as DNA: TGTGCCAGCAGCTTAAGGGAATCACCACTCAACTTT.

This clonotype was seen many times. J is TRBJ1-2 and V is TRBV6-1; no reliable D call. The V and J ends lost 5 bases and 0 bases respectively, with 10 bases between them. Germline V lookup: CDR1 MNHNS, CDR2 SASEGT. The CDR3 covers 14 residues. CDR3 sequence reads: CASSRLLSNYGYTF. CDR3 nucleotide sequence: TGTGCCAGCAGTAGACTGTTATCTAACTATGGCTACACCTTC.

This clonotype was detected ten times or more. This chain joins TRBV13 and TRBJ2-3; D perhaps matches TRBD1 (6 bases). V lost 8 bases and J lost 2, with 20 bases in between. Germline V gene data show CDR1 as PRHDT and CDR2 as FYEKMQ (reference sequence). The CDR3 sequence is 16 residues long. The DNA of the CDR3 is TGTGCCAGCTCCAGGGGTCAGGGATTCGTCACAGATACGCAGTATTTT. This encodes CASSRGQGFVTDTQYF.